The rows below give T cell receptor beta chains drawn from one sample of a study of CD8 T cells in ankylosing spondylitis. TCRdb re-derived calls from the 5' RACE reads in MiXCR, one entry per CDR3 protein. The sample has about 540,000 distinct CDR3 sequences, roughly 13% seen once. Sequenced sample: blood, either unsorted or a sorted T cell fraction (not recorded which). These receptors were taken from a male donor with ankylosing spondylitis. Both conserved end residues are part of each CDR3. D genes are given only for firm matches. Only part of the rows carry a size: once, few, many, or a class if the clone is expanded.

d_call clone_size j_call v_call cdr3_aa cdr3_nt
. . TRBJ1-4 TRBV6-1 CASSDRGTSTNEKLFF TGTGCCAGCAGTGACCGGGGGACTTCAACTAATGAAAAACTGTTTTTT
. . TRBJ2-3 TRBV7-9 CASSPRGSRGTDTQYF TGTGCCAGCAGCCCCAGGGGCTCCAGAGGGACAGATACGCAGTATTTT
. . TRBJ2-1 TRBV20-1 CSARDGTVYNEQFF TGCAGTGCTAGAGATGGGACGGTTTACAATGAGCAGTTCTTC
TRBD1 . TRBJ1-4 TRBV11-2 CASSSWTGWGEKLFF TGTGCCAGCAGCAGCTGGACAGGGTGGGGAGAAAAACTGTTTTTT
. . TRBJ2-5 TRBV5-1 CASSLDRDGWETQYF TGCGCCAGCAGCTTGGACAGGGACGGTTGGGAGACCCAGTACTTC
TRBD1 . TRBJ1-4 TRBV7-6 CASSLMAGGEEKLFF TGTGCCAGCAGCTTAATGGCAGGGGGAGAAGAAAAACTGTTTTTT
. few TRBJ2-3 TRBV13 CASSRISADTQYF TGTGCCAGCAGCCGAATATCGGCAGATACGCAGTATTTT
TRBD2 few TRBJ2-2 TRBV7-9 CASSSPGLRYTGELFF TGTGCCAGCAGCTCTCCGGGACTACGCTACACCGGGGAGCTGTTTTTT
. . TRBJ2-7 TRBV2 CASSEMVGEQYF TGTGCCAGCAGTGAAATGGTTGGGGAGCAGTACTTC
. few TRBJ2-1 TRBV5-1 CASRRPDNEQFF TGCGCCAGCAGAAGGCCCGACAATGAGCAGTTCTTC
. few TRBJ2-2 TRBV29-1 CSIEEANTGELFF TGCAGCATCGAGGAGGCGAACACCGGGGAGCTGTTTTTT
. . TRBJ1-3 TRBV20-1 CSALRGGSGNTIYF TGCAGTGCTTTAAGGGGAGGCTCTGGAAACACCATATATTTT
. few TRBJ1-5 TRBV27 CASSPSGATVGNQPQHF TGTGCCAGCAGTCCCAGTGGCGCCACAGTGGGCAATCAGCCCCAGCATTTT
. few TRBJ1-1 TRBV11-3 CAIGGIGTEAFF TGTGCCATCGGGGGAATTGGCACTGAAGCTTTCTTT
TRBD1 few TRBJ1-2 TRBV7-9 CASSFTGGDGYTF TGTGCCAGCAGCTTCACAGGGGGCGATGGCTACACCTTC
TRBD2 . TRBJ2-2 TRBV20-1 CCGTSGRVGTGELFF TGCTGTGGGACTAGCGGGCGTGTAGGTACCGGGGAGCTGTTTTTT
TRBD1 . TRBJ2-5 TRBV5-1 CASSWRTGGDQETQYF TGCGCCAGCAGCTGGCGGACAGGGGGGGATCAAGAGACCCAGTACTTC
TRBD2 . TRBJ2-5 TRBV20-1 CSAERTSGSSETQYF TGCAGTGCCGAAAGGACTAGCGGGAGTTCAGAGACCCAGTACTTC
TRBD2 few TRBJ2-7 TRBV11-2 CASSLKTSDSYEQYF TGTGCCAGCAGCTTAAAGACTAGCGACTCCTACGAGCAGTACTTC
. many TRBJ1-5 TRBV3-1 CASSQGLNQPQHF TGTGCCAGCAGCCAAGGACTCAATCAGCCCCAGCATTTT
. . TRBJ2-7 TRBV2 CASSLGPSREQYF TGTGCCAGCAGTTTAGGACCGTCACGAGAGCAGTACTTC
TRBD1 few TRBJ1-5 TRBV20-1 CSAAGTGGGQPQHF TGCAGTGCTGCCGGGACAGGGGGCGGTCAGCCCCAGCATTTT
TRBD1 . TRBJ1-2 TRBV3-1 CASSQDGETGGAYGYTF TGTGCCAGCAGCCAAGATGGGGAGACAGGGGGCGCGTACGGCTACACCTTC
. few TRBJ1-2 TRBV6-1 CASSARTDYGYTF TGTGCCAGCAGCGCCCGGACAGACTATGGCTACACCTTC
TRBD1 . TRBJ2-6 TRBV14 CASSQVQGKSGANVLTF TGTGCCAGCAGCCAAGTACAGGGGAAATCTGGGGCCAACGTCCTGACTTTC
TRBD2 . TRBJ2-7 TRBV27 CASSSGLLSYEQYF TGTGCCAGCAGTTCGGGACTACTCTCCTACGAGCAGTACTTC
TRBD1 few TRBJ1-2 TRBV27 CASTRGQRAGEGGYTF TGTGCCAGTACAAGGGGGCAACGCGCAGGGGAAGGTGGCTACACCTTC
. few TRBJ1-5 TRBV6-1 CASTADRGYSNQPQHF TGTGCCAGCACGGCGGACAGAGGTTATAGCAATCAGCCCCAGCATTTT
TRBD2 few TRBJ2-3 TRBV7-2 CASSLTTSGRTDTQYF TGTGCCAGCAGCCTAACGACTAGCGGACGCACAGATACGCAGTATTTT
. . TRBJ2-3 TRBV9 CASSARGEGTQYF TGTGCCAGCAGCGCCAGGGGGGAGGGTACGCAGTATTTT